These T cell receptor beta chains were read from a single sample in a study of pediatric ulcerative colitis. Using immunoSEQ multiplex PCR, the repertoire was profiled, and TCRdb retains in-frame clones only, with some absent. The table shows about 64,000 clones, with about nine tenths occurring only once. What was sequenced was blood. Receptors were obtained from a boy younger than 18 with severe ulcerative colitis. Both conserved end residues are part of each CDR3. Fields, in order: V gene, D gene, clone size, J gene, CDR3 DNA, CDR3 protein. D genes are given only for firm matches. Some rows have no size entry. The others give once, few or many, or a class for an expanded clone.

V: TRBV19
D: NA
size: few
J: TRBJ1-2
DNA: TGTGCCAGTAGTATCACGTACGGGAGCCGGGACTATGGCTACACCTTC
CDR3: CASSITYGSRDYGYTF

V: TRBV15
D: TRBD1
size: NA
J: TRBJ1-5
DNA: TGTGCCACCACCTTGGACAGGTTTAGCAATCAGCCCCAGCATTTT
CDR3: CATTLDRFSNQPQHF

V: TRBV28
D: TRBD2
size: NA
J: TRBJ2-3
DNA: TGTGCCAGCAGTCCCCCGACTAGCGGGATTGGAAAAGATACGCAGTATTTT
CDR3: CASSPPTSGIGKDTQYF

V: TRBV2
D: TRBD1
size: NA
J: TRBJ1-2
DNA: TGTGCCAGCAAACTAAGACAGGGGTATGCCTATGGCTACACCTTC
CDR3: CASKLRQGYAYGYTF

V: TRBV5-1
D: TRBD2
size: few
J: TRBJ2-2
DNA: TGCGCCAGCAGCCCCACTAGCGGGAGGGCCGCCGGGGAGCTGTTTTTT
CDR3: CASSPTSGRAAGELFF

V: TRBV6-5
D: NA
size: NA
J: TRBJ1-5
DNA: TGTGCCAGCAGTTACTCGGGATTGAATCAGCCCCAGCATTTT
CDR3: CASSYSGLNQPQHF

V: TRBV4-1
D: TRBD1
size: NA
J: TRBJ2-1
DNA: TGCGCCAGCAGCCAAGACCCTATGGACAGGGCAGTCTACAATGAGCAGTTCTTC
CDR3: CASSQDPMDRAVYNEQFF

V: TRBV5-1
D: NA
size: NA
J: TRBJ1-2
DNA: TGCGCCAGCAGGGGCGGACCACACTATGGCTACACCTTC
CDR3: CASRGGPHYGYTF

V: TRBV25-1
D: NA
size: NA
J: TRBJ2-5
DNA: TGTGCCAGCAGTGGGGCGGGATCACAAGAGACCCAGTACTTC
CDR3: CASSGAGSQETQYF

V: TRBV7-2
D: NA
size: NA
J: TRBJ2-3
DNA: TGTGCCAGCAGAAGTATATCAGATACGCAGTATTTT
CDR3: CASRSISDTQYF

V: TRBV7-3
D: NA
size: NA
J: TRBJ2-4
DNA: TGTGCCAGCAGCTCAAGGGACGCCAGCTGGGACAAAAACATTCAGTACTTC
CDR3: CASSSRDASWDKNIQYF

V: TRBV29-1
D: NA
size: NA
J: TRBJ1-2
DNA: TGCAGCGTTCGGGTTTCCTATGGCTACACCTTC
CDR3: CSVRVSYGYTF

V: TRBV2
D: NA
size: once
J: TRBJ2-3
DNA: TGTGCCAGCTCCAAACTGGGGACAGATACGCAGTATTTT
CDR3: CASSKLGTDTQYF

V: TRBV10-3
D: NA
size: NA
J: TRBJ2-1
DNA: TGTGCCATCAGTGCCAGTGCCTACAATGAGCAGTTCTTC
CDR3: CAISASAYNEQFF

V: TRBV29-1
D: NA
size: few
J: TRBJ1-2
DNA: TGCAGCGTTGTGTCAGGGGTGGAGCGGGGCTACACCTTC
CDR3: CSVVSGVERGYTF

V: TRBV19
D: NA
size: once
J: TRBJ2-2
DNA: TGTGCCAGTAGAAAGGACTCCGGGGAGCTGTTTTTT
CDR3: CASRKDSGELFF

V: TRBV11-3
D: NA
size: NA
J: TRBJ1-2
DNA: TGTGCCAGCAGCCAAGAGACGGGGCAACCGTATGGCTACACCTTC
CDR3: CASSQETGQPYGYTF

V: TRBV6-5
D: TRBD1
size: NA
J: TRBJ1-1
DNA: TGTGCCAGCAGTTCCTTGACAGGGGTCACTGAAGCTTTCTTT
CDR3: CASSSLTGVTEAFF

V: TRBV5-6
D: NA
size: NA
J: TRBJ1-2
DNA: TGTGCCAGCAGCTTGGGACAGAACTATGGCTACACCTTC
CDR3: CASSLGQNYGYTF

V: TRBV25-1
D: TRBD1
size: NA
J: TRBJ1-1
DNA: TGTGCCAGCAGTATCCACAGGGGGGGGAACACTGAAGCTTTCTTT
CDR3: CASSIHRGGNTEAFF

V: TRBV19
D: NA
size: few
J: TRBJ2-1
DNA: TGTGCCAGTAGTACCCGAGACCCTTACAATGAGCAGTTCTTC
CDR3: CASSTRDPYNEQFF

V: TRBV2
D: TRBD1
size: once
J: TRBJ1-2
DNA: TGTGCCAGCAAAACGAACAGGGGAGACTATGGCTACACCTTC
CDR3: CASKTNRGDYGYTF

V: TRBV10-1
D: NA
size: NA
J: TRBJ2-7
DNA: TGCGCCAGCAGTGAGTCGACTCTTGGCAGCCCCGAGCAGTACTTC
CDR3: CASSESTLGSPEQYF

V: TRBV6-5
D: NA
size: NA
J: TRBJ2-7
DNA: TGTGCCAGCAGTTACTCGTTAGACCCATCTCAGCAGCAGTACTTC
CDR3: CASSYSLDPSQQQYF

V: TRBV10-3
D: TRBD1
size: NA
J: TRBJ2-3
DNA: TGTGCCATCAGTGAGTACGGGACAGGGGTCCAAGATACGCAGTATTTT
CDR3: CAISEYGTGVQDTQYF

V: TRBV2
D: NA
size: NA
J: TRBJ2-1
DNA: TGTGCCAGCTCAACAGGGAAAGGCGTCTGGGAGGGTGAGCAGTTCTTC
CDR3: CASSTGKGVWEGEQFF

V: TRBV25-1
D: NA
size: NA
J: TRBJ1-2
DNA: TGTGCCAGCAGTGCAGGGCCCTATGGCTACACCTTC
CDR3: CASSAGPYGYTF

V: TRBV7-2
D: TRBD1
size: NA
J: TRBJ1-5
DNA: TGTGCCAGCAGCCAAAGGGGACAGGACAATCAGCCCCAGCATTTT
CDR3: CASSQRGQDNQPQHF

V: TRBV30
D: NA
size: NA
J: TRBJ1-1
DNA: TGTGCCTGGAGTGCCACCAGGTTGGGGGCTGAAGCTTTCTTT
CDR3: CAWSATRLGAEAFF

V: TRBV2
D: NA
size: few
J: TRBJ2-5
DNA: TGTGCCAGCAGTGGCGGCACAGTCGAGACCCAGTACTTC
CDR3: CASSGGTVETQYF

V: TRBV15
D: TRBD2
size: NA
J: TRBJ2-5
DNA: TGTGCCACCAGCAGACCGGGACTAGCGGGAATGGGGGAGACCCAGTACTTC
CDR3: CATSRPGLAGMGETQYF

V: TRBV27
D: NA
size: NA
J: TRBJ2-7
DNA: TGTGCCAGCAGTTTATTAGGGTGGTCCGAGCAGTACTTC
CDR3: CASSLLGWSEQYF

V: TRBV4-3
D: NA
size: NA
J: TRBJ2-3
DNA: TGCGCCAGCAGCCAAGACCCAGGGGTTGATACGCAGTATTTT
CDR3: CASSQDPGVDTQYF

V: TRBV6-1
D: NA
size: few
J: TRBJ1-5
DNA: TGTGCCAGCAGTACTCTTTCGGGGGGTCAGCCCCAGCATTTT
CDR3: CASSTLSGGQPQHF

V: TRBV27
D: NA
size: NA
J: TRBJ2-7
DNA: TGTGCCAGTTCAAACAGGGCCTACGAGCAGTACTTC
CDR3: CASSNRAYEQYF

V: TRBV27
D: NA
size: NA
J: TRBJ2-2
DNA: TGTGCCAGCAGCCCAAATGGAGTAACCCACACCGGGGAGCTGTTTTTT
CDR3: CASSPNGVTHTGELFF

V: TRBV6-1
D: TRBD1
size: few
J: TRBJ1-2
DNA: TGTGCCAGCAGTGTTCCAGGGGGGCACTATGGCTACACCTTC
CDR3: CASSVPGGHYGYTF

V: TRBV2
D: NA
size: NA
J: TRBJ1-1
DNA: TGTGCCAGCAGTGAAACGGGGATGAACACTGAAGCTTTCTTT
CDR3: CASSETGMNTEAFF

V: TRBV29-1
D: TRBD1
size: NA
J: TRBJ2-7
DNA: TGCAGCGTTGTGGACAGGGGGTCCTACGAGCAGTACTTC
CDR3: CSVVDRGSYEQYF

V: TRBV6-1
D: NA
size: NA
J: TRBJ2-6
DNA: TGTGCCAGCAGTGAAACGTCGGGCTCTGGGGCCAACGTCCTGACTTTC
CDR3: CASSETSGSGANVLTF

V: TRBV11-2
D: NA
size: NA
J: TRBJ1-2
DNA: TGTGCCAGCAGCTATAGGGACGATGGCTACACCTTC
CDR3: CASSYRDDGYTF

V: TRBV2
D: NA
size: NA
J: TRBJ1-4
DNA: TGTGCCAGCAGTGGGGGGAGCACATTTGATGAAAAACTGTTTTTT
CDR3: CASSGGSTFDEKLFF

V: TRBV18
D: TRBD1
size: NA
J: TRBJ2-5
DNA: TGTGCCAGCTCACTATCAGGGGGTGAGGAGACCCAGTACTTC
CDR3: CASSLSGGEETQYF

V: TRBV10-3
D: NA
size: NA
J: TRBJ1-4
DNA: TGTGCCATCAGCCCGGCAGGGCGCGAAAAACTGTTTTTT
CDR3: CAISPAGREKLFF

V: TRBV4-2
D: NA
size: NA
J: TRBJ2-1
DNA: TGTGCCAGCAGCCATACTTGGGATAGCTCCTACAATGAGCAGTTCTTC
CDR3: CASSHTWDSSYNEQFF

V: TRBV5-4
D: NA
size: NA
J: TRBJ2-1
DNA: TGTGCCAGCAGCTTGGCTACAGGGATTTACAATGAGCAGTTCTTC
CDR3: CASSLATGIYNEQFF

V: TRBV27
D: NA
size: once
J: TRBJ1-1
DNA: TGTGCCAGTAAGACAGGCCCGAACACTGAAGCTTTCTTT
CDR3: CASKTGPNTEAFF

V: TRBV10-1
D: TRBD2
size: NA
J: TRBJ2-1
DNA: TGCGCCAGCAGTGATGGCGGGAGCTCCTACAATGAGCAGTTCTTC
CDR3: CASSDGGSSYNEQFF